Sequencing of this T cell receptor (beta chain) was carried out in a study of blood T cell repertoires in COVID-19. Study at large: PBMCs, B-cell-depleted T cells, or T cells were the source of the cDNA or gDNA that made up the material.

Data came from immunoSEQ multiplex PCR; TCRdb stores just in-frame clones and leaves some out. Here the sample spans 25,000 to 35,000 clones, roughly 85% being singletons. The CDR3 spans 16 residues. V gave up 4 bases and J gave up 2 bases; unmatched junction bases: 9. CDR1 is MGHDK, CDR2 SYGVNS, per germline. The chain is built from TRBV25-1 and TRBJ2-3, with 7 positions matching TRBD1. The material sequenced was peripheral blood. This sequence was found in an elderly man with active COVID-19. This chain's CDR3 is CASSARDRSFTDTQYF. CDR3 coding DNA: TGTGCCAGCAGTGCTCGGGACAGATCCTTCACAGATACGCAGTATTTT.